This TCR beta chain was sequenced for a study of sequential checkpoint blockade in melanoma. On the study more broadly: Randomization was 1:1 between first-line nivolumab→ipilimumab and ipilimumab→nivolumab.

The V and J ends lost 8 bases and 7 bases, in that order; junction bases with no gene match: 6. The germline CDR1 and CDR2 sequences are MNHNS and SASEGT. The CDR3 is 13 amino acids. Here immunoSEQ multiplex PCR was the method, and the copy in TCRdb shows in-frame clones only, minus some. The profile covers 13,000 or so clones, with approximately 52% appearing a single time and about 17% taken by the ten largest. As to treatment: randomized to nivolumab then ipilimumab (arm A) or the reverse (arm B). DNA-damaging chemotherapy had not been given to any patient beforehand. PBMC sorting kept live CD3+CD8+ cells without CD19 or CD56.

This TCR was sampled from a human donor with melanoma. The chain recombines TRBV6-1 with TRBJ2-2; 8 bases line up with TRBD2. The material was CD8+ T cells sorted from blood (inferred from file names), obtained from a patient given nivolumab and ipilimumab in sequence. In DNA form, the CDR3 reads TGTGCCAGCCAGCTAGCGGGTATCGGGGAGCTGTTTTTT. Amino acids: CASQLAGIGELFF.